This TCR beta chain was captured by sequencing in a study of cytomegalovirus exposure and HLA in healthy donors. Study-level points and caveats: Specific recognition of CMV antigens was confirmed in vitro for a few chains (all CMV-associated). Reports indicated that the classifier achieved high specificity and sensitivity in diagnosing cytomegalovirus status.

Germline CDR1 and CDR2: MGHDK and SYGVNS. Trimming stripped 6 bases from V and 5 bases from J, with 10 bases between. The CDR3 is 12 residues long. PCR involved 60 Vbeta and 13 Jbeta primers. Method: immunoSEQ multiplex PCR; TCRdb's copy keeps in-frame clones and lacks some. The sample records some 140,000 clones, roughly 80% being singletons. Worth noting for this clone: Its antigen is unknown.

This rearrangement joins TRBV25-1 to TRBJ1-2, with D tentatively TRBD1 (6 bases). This clonotype originated in a woman aged 45-59 years in good health and CMV-seropositive. Sample: PBMCs. CDR3 protein: CASSPGEYGYTF. The DNA of the CDR3 is TGTGCCAGCAGCCCAGGGGAGTATGGCTACACCTTC.